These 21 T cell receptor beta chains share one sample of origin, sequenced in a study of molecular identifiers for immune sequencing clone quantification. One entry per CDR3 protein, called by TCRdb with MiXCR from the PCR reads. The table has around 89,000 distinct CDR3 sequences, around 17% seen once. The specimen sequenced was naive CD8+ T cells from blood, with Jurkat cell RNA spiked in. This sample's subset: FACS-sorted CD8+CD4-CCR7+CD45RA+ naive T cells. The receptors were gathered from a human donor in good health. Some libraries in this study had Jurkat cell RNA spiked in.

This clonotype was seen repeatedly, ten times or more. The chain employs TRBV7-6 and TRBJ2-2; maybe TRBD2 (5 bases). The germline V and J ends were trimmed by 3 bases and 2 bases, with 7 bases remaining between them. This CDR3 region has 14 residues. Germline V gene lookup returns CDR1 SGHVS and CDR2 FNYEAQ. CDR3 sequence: CASSFRGNTGELFF. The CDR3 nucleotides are TGTGCCAGCAGCTTCCGGGGTAACACCGGGGAGCTGTTTTTT.

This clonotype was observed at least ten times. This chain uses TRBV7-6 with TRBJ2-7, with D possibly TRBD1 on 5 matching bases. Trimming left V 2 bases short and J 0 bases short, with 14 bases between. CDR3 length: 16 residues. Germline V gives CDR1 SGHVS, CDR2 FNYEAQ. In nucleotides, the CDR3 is TGTGCCAGCAGCTTATCCCAGGGAATCGACTCCTACGAGCAGTACTTC. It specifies CASSLSQGIDSYEQYF.

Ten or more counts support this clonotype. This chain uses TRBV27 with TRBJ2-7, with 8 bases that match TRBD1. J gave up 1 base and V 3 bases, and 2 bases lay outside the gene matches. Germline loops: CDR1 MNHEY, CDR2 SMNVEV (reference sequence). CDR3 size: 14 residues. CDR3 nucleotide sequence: TGTGCCAGCAGTTTCGGGACAGGTTCCTACGAGCAGTACTTC. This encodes CASSFGTGSYEQYF.

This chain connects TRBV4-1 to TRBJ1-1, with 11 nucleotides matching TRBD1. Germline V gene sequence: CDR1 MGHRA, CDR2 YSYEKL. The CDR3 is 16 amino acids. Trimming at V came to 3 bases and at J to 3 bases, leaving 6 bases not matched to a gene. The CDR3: CASSQGQGVGDTEAFF. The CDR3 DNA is TGCGCCAGCAGCCAGGGACAGGGGGTAGGGGACACTGAAGCTTTCTTT.

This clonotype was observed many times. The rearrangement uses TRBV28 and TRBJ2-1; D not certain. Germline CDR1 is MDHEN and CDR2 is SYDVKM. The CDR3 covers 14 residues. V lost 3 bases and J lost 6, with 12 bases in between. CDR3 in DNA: TGTGCCAGCAGTTTGAGTTCTTGGCCCAATGAGCAGTTCTTC. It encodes CASSLSSWPNEQFF. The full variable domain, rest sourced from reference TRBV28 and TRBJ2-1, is DVKVTQSSRYLVKRTGEKVFLECVQDMDHENMFWYRQDPGLGLRLIYFSYDVKMKEKGDIPEGYSVSREKKERFSLILESASTNQTSMYLCASSLSSWPNEQFFGPGTRLTVL.

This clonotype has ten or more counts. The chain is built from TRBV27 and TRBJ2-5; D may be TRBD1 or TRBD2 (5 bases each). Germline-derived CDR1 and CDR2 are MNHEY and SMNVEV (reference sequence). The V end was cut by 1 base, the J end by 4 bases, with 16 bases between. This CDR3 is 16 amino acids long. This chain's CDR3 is CASSLFRGQVSETQYF. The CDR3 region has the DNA TGTGCCAGCAGTTTATTTCGGGGCCAGGTGTCAGAGACCCAGTACTTC.

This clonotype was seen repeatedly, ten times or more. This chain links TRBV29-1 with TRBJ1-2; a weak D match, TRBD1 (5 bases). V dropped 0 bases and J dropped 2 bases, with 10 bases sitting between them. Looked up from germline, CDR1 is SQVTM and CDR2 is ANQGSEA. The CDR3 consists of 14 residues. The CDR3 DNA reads TGCAGCGTTGAAGATCGACAGACAAACTATGGCTACACCTTC. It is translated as CSVEDRQTNYGYTF. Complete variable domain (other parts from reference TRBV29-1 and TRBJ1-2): SAVISQKPSRDICQRGTSLTIQCQVDSQVTMMFWYRQQPGQSLTLIATANQGSEATYESGFVIDKFPISRPNLTFSTLTVSNMSPEDSSIYLCSVEDRQTNYGYTFGSGTRLTVV.

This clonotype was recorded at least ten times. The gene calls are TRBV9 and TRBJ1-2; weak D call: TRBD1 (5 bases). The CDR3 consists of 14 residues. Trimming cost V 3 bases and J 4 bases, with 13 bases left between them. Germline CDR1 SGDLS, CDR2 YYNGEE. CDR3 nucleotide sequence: TGTGCCAGCAGCGGATCGCGGGGGGGCTATGGCTACACCTTC. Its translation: CASSGSRGGYGYTF.

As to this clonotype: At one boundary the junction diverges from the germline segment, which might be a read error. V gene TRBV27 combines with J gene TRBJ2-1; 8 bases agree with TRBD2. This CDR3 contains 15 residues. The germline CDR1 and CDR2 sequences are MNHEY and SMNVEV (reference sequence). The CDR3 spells CASSFLAGPYIEQFF. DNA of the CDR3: TGTGCCAGCAGTTTCTTAGCGGGACCCTACATTGAGCAGTTCTTC.

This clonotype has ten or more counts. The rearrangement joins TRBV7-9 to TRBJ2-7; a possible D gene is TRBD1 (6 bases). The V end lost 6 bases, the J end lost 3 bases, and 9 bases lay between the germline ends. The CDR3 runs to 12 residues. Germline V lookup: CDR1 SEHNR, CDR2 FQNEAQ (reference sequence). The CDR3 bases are TGTGCCAGCAGTCGCAGGGGCTACGAGCAGTACTTC. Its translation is CASSRRGYEQYF. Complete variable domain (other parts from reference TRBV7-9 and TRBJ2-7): DTGVSQNPRHKITKRGQNVTFRCDPISEHNRLYWYRQTLGQGPEFLTYFQNEAQLEKSRLLSDRFSAERPKGSFSTLEIQRTEQGDSAMYLCASSRRGYEQYFGPGTRLTVT.

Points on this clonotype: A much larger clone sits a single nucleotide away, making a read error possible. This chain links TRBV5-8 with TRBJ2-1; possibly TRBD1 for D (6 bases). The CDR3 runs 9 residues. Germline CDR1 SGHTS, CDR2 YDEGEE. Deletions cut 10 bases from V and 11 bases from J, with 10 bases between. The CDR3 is CASRDKQFF. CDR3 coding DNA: TGTGCCTCCAGGGACAAGCAGTTCTTC.

The CDR3 nucleotides read TGTGCCAGCAGCTCAGAGGACGGGGTCAAGGACGAGCAGTACTTC. This codes for CASSSEDGVKDEQYF. The genes are TRBV7-9 and TRBJ2-7, with D perhaps matching TRBD2 (5 bases). This CDR3 contains 15 residues. Germline CDR1 reads SEHNR; CDR2 reads FQNEAQ (reference sequence). Trimming left V 4 bases short and J 5 bases short, with 18 bases between. Based on the CDR3 plus reference TRBV7-9 and TRBJ2-7, the full variable domain is DTGVSQNPRHKITKRGQNVTFRCDPISEHNRLYWYRQTLGQGPEFLTYFQNEAQLEKSRLLSDRFSAERPKGSFSTLEIQRTEQGDSAMYLCASSSEDGVKDEQYFGPGTRLTVT.

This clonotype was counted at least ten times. The CDR3 sequence: CASSQAYIGTGSNGYTF. As DNA, the CDR3 is TGCGCCAGCAGCCAGGCCTATATCGGGACAGGGTCGAATGGCTACACCTTC. The V and J genes are TRBV4-3 and TRBJ1-2; the match to TRBD1 covers 9 bases. V dropped 3 bases and J dropped 6; count of bases not matched to a gene: 14. Per the germline V gene, CDR1 is LGHNA and CDR2 is YSLEER. The CDR3 runs 17 residues.

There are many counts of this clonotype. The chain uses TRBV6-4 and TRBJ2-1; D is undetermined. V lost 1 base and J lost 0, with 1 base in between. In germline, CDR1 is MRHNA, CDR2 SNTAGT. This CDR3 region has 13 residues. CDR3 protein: CASSDFSYNEQFF. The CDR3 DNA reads TGTGCCAGCAGTGACTTCTCCTACAATGAGCAGTTCTTC.

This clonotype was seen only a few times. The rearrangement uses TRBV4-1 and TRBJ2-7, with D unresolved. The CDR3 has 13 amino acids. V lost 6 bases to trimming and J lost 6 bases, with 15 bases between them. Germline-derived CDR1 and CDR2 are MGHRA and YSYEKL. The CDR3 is CASSHDPTGEQYF. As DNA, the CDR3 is TGCGCCAGCAGTCACGACCCGACGGGCGAGCAGTACTTC.

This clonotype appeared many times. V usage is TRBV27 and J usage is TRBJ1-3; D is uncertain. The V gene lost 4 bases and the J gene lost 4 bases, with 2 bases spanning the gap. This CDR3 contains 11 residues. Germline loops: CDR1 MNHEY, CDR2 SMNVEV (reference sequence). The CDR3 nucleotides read TGTGCCAGCAGTTCAGGAAACACCATATATTTT. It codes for CASSSGNTIYF.

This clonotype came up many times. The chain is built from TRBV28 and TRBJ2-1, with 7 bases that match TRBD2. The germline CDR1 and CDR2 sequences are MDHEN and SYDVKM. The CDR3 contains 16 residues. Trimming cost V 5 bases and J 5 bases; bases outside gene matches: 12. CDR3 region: CASSTNWGRDNNEQFF. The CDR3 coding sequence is TGTGCCAGCAGTACGAATTGGGGGAGGGATAACAATGAGCAGTTCTTC.

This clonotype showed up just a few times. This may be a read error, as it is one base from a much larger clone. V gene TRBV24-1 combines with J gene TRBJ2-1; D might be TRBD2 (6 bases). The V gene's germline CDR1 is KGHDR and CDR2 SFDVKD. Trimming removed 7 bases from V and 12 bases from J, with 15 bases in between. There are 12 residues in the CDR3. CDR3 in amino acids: CATRGEVDGQFF. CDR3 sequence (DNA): TGTGCCACCAGGGGGGAGGTGGATGGGCAGTTCTTC.

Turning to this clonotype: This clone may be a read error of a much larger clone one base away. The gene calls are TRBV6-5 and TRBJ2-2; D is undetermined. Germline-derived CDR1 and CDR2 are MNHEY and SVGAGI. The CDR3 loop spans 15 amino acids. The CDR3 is CTSSYSIWVGGELFF. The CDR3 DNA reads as TGTACCAGCAGTTACTCGATTTGGGTAGGAGGGGAGCTGTTTTTT.

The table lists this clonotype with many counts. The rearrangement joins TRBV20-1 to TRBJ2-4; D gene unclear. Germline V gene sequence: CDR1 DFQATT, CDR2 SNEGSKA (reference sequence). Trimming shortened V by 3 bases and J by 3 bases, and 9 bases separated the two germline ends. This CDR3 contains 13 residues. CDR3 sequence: CSARSLDKNIQYF. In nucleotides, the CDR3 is TGCAGTGCTAGGTCTCTCGACAAAAACATTCAGTACTTC.

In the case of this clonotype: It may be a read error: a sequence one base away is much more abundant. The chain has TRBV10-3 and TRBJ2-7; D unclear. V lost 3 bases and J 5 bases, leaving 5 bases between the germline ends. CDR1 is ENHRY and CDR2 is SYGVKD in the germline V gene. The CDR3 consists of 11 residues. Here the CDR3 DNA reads TGTGCCATCAGTGACGGTGACGAGCAGTACTTC. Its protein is CAISDGDEQYF.